A single sample is the source of the 30 T cell receptor beta chains below, sequenced in a study of T cell responses to AZD1222 COVID-19 vaccine. Measured with immunoSEQ multiplex PCR; TCRdb has only the in-frame clones, and not every one. The sample records over 150,000 clones, 87% being singletons. Sequencing used peripheral blood, obtained on day 0 of AZD1222 vaccination. The receptors shown here come from an adult in good health.

V and J are TRBV5-1 and TRBJ1-1; TRBD1 might be the D (5 bases). The CDR3 has 14 amino acids. Germline V gene sequence: CDR1 SGHRS, CDR2 YFSETQ. V lost 3 bases and J lost 7, with 16 bases in between. This CDR3 reads CASSSDRDLGEAFF. For the CDR3, the DNA is TGCGCCAGCAGCTCCGACAGAGACTTGGGTGAAGCTTTCTTT. Supplemented by reference TRBV5-1 and TRBJ1-1, the full variable domain reads KAGVTQTPRYLIKTRGQQVTLSCSPISGHRSVSWYQQTPGQGLQFLFEYFSETQRNKGNFPGRFSGRQFSNSRSEMNVSTLELGDSALYLCASSSDRDLGEAFFGQGTRLTVV.

V gene TRBV7-2 combines with J gene TRBJ2-7; 10 nucleotides line up with TRBD1. The length of the CDR3 is 15 residues. J gave up 2 bases and V 7 bases, and 8 bases lay outside the gene matches. Germline V gene data show CDR1 as SGHTA and CDR2 as FQGNSA. This chain's CDR3 is CASTPDRGRAYEQYF. The CDR3 bases are TGTGCCAGCACCCCCGACAGGGGGCGAGCCTACGAGCAGTACTTC.

V and J are TRBV11-2 and TRBJ1-4; D gene unclear. The germline V and J ends were trimmed by 4 bases and 4 bases, with 10 bases remaining between them. This CDR3 is 14 amino acids long. The germline gives CDR1 SGHAT, CDR2 FQNNGV. The CDR3 DNA reads as TGTGCCAGCAGCTCTCTAATCAGTAATGAAAAACTGTTTTTT. It translates to CASSSLISNEKLFF.

The V gene is TRBV4-1, the J gene TRBJ1-2; D ambiguous. The V and J ends lost 0 bases and 6 bases respectively, with 17 bases between them. The CDR3 is 16 amino acids. Germline V lookup: CDR1 MGHRA, CDR2 YSYEKL. The CDR3 is CASSQESASPLHGYTF. In DNA, the CDR3 is TGCGCCAGCAGCCAAGAGTCGGCCTCCCCCCTGCATGGCTACACCTTC.

The chain couples TRBV18 to TRBJ1-2; 9 bases align to TRBD1. With 3 bases clipped from V and 5 bases from J, the junction kept 7 bases outside the gene matches. Germline V gene lookup returns CDR1 KGHSH and CDR2 LQKENI. The CDR3 totals 15 residues. CDR3 bases: TGTGCCAGCTCACCTACAGGGGGCGCTGGATATGGCTACACCTTC. Translating it yields CASSPTGGAGYGYTF.

The V gene is TRBV6-5, the J gene TRBJ1-1; 10 nucleotides align to TRBD1. V shed 6 bases, J shed 8 bases, and the junction held 9 bases outside the gene matches. Germline lookup yields CDR1 MNHEY and CDR2 SVGAGI. The CDR3 sequence is 14 residues long. For the CDR3, the DNA is TGTGCCAGCAGCGTGGACAGGGGGAGGCCAGAAGCTTTCTTT. This gives the protein CASSVDRGRPEAFF.

V is TRBV3-1 (or the pseudogene TRBV3-2) and J is TRBJ2-7; D might be TRBD1 (5 bases). The CDR3 is 15 residues long. From germline, CDR1 is LGHDT and CDR2 YNNKEL (reference sequence). V lost 1 base and J lost 3, with 13 bases in between. CDR3 residues: CASSQGSSGIYEQYF. CDR3 nucleotides: TGTGCCAGCAGCCAAGGTTCGTCAGGGATCTACGAGCAGTACTTC.

Written as DNA, the CDR3 is TGCAGCGTTGCGAGAGCAACTAATGAAAAACTGTTTTTT. As protein: CSVARATNEKLFF. V is TRBV29-1 and J is TRBJ1-4; D gene ambiguous. The CDR3 spans 13 residues. The germline V gene has CDR1 SQVTM and CDR2 ANQGSEA. V gave up 4 bases and J gave up 0 bases, with 6 bases separating them.

The rearrangement joins TRBV11-2 to TRBJ2-1; 11 bases fit TRBD2. CDR1 SGHAT and CDR2 FQNNGV come from the germline V gene. The J segment lost 8 bases and the V segment lost 8 bases, leaving 17 bases of the junction unmatched. This CDR3 region has 17 residues. DNA for the CDR3: TGTGCCAGCGGCCGACGGATAGCGGGAGGGCCCTCAGATGAGCAGTTCTTC. Its protein is CASGRRIAGGPSDEQFF.

The V and J genes are TRBV10-3 and TRBJ2-7; tentative D call: TRBD1 (5 bases). V was clipped by 6 bases and J by 3 bases, with 6 bases between them. From germline, CDR1 is ENHRY and CDR2 SYGVKD. The CDR3 has 11 amino acids. CDR3 bases: TGTGCCATCAGAGACAGCTACGAGCAGTACTTC. It translates to CAIRDSYEQYF.

The chain uses TRBV14 and TRBJ2-7; TRBD1 matches at 8 bases. The CDR3 totals 11 residues. After removal of 4 bases from V and 9 bases from J, the junction contained 2 bases not matched to a gene. Germline V lookup: CDR1 SGHDN, CDR2 FVKESK. As DNA, the CDR3 is TGTGCCAGCAGCCTCGGACAGGGGCAGTACTTC. Amino acids: CASSLGQGQYF.

This CDR3 reads CAWSVVSVNQPQHF. CDR3 in DNA: TGTGCCTGGAGTGTAGTTTCAGTCAATCAGCCCCAGCATTTT. The chain uses TRBV30 and TRBJ1-5; D gene unclear. From germline, CDR1 is GTSNPN and CDR2 SVGIG (reference sequence). Trimming stripped 0 bases from V and 3 bases from J, with 9 bases between. CDR3 length equals 14 residues.

The CDR3 spells CASTSSGTIRINEQFF. The CDR3 nucleotides read TGTGCCAGCACCTCCTCCGGGACTATCCGAATCAATGAGCAGTTCTTC. V is TRBV2 and J is TRBJ2-1; 7 bases fit TRBD2. The CDR3 is 16 residues long. Germline CDR1 and CDR2: SNHLY and FYNNEI. J gave up 6 bases and V 7 bases, and 15 bases lay outside the gene matches. The whole variable domain, filled in from reference TRBV2 and TRBJ2-1, reads EPEVTQTPSHQVTQMGQEVILRCVPISNHLYFYWYRQILGQKVEFLVSFYNNEISEKSEIFDDQFSVERPDGSNFTLKIRSTKLEDSAMYFCASTSSGTIRINEQFFGPGTRLTVL.

The chain employs TRBV29-1 and TRBJ2-1; 11 nucleotides align to TRBD2. Trimming removed 8 bases from V and 7 bases from J; junction bases left unmatched: 16. Per germline, CDR1 SQVTM and CDR2 ANQGSEA. This CDR3 comprises 16 residues. CDR3 protein: CSSSQRLAGFGNEQFF. The CDR3 region has the DNA TGCAGCTCAAGCCAAAGACTAGCGGGATTTGGGAATGAGCAGTTCTTC.

The chain employs TRBV19 and TRBJ2-7; D is ambiguous. Germline loops: CDR1 LNHDA, CDR2 SQIVND (reference sequence). This CDR3 is 11 amino acids long. The V end was cut by 3 bases, the J end by 4 bases, with 4 bases between. In DNA, the CDR3 is TGTGCCAGTAGTATGGATTACGAGCAGTACTTC. Translation: CASSMDYEQYF.

This clone was observed a few times. The chain is built from TRBV20-1 and TRBJ2-7; 14 nucleotides align to TRBD2. This CDR3 spans 16 amino acids. The trim removed 3 bases at V and 3 bases at J, leaving 7 bases unmatched. Germline values: CDR1 DFQATT, CDR2 SNEGSKA (reference sequence). CDR3 region: CSASGVGTSGSYEQYF. The CDR3 coding sequence is TGCAGTGCTAGTGGGGTCGGGACTAGCGGGAGCTACGAGCAGTACTTC.

The rearrangement joins TRBV5-1 to TRBJ2-2, with unresolved D. The CDR3 consists of 14 residues. The germline CDR1 and CDR2 sequences are SGHRS and YFSETQ. The V end lost 5 bases, the J end lost 3 bases, and 11 bases lay between the germline ends. CDR3 sequence: CASRVLPDTGELFF. The CDR3 DNA reads as TGCGCCAGCAGAGTCCTACCTGACACCGGGGAGCTGTTTTTT.

The V gene is TRBV3-1 (or the pseudogene TRBV3-2), the J gene TRBJ1-2; D possibly corresponds to TRBD1 (5 bases). The germline CDR1 and CDR2 sequences are LGHDT and YNNKEL (reference sequence). V lost 3 bases to trimming and J lost 4 bases, with 12 bases between them. The CDR3 sequence is 14 residues long. For the CDR3, the DNA is TGTGCCAGCAGCCAGCGGGGACCGTCCTATGGCTACACCTTC. As protein: CASSQRGPSYGYTF.

The rearrangement joins TRBV5-5 to TRBJ1-5; a weak D match, TRBD1 (6 bases). The CDR3 sequence is 15 residues long. The germline CDR1 and CDR2 sequences are SGHKS and YYEKEE (reference sequence). V was shortened by 4 bases and J by 9 bases, with 20 bases between the two germline ends. CDR3 DNA sequence: TGTGCCAGCAGCCCGGAAGGACAGATTATCGGGCCCCAGCATTTT. Translation gives CASSPEGQIIGPQHF.

The chain joins TRBV27 to TRBJ1-2; D is unresolved. CDR3 length equals 14 residues. CDR1 is MNHEY, CDR2 SMNVEV, per germline (reference sequence). The V gene lost 4 bases and the J gene lost 4 bases, with 13 bases spanning the gap. The CDR3 spells CASSSLDGIYGYTF. In nucleotides, the CDR3 is TGTGCCAGCAGTTCCCTCGACGGAATCTATGGCTACACCTTC.

The chain uses TRBV30 and TRBJ1-6; D gene uncertain. CDR3 length: 13 amino acids. Germline V gene sequence: CDR1 GTSNPN, CDR2 SVGIG (reference sequence). Deletions cut 4 bases from V and 5 bases from J, with 9 bases between. The CDR3 here is CAWKRDDNSPLHF. The CDR3 bases are TGTGCCTGGAAAAGGGATGATAATTCACCCCTCCACTTT.

V usage is TRBV7-8 and J usage is TRBJ1-2; no firm D call. The V gene's germline CDR1 is SGHVS and CDR2 FQNEAQ. Trimming took off 1 base at V and 4 bases at J, with 7 bases between the two ends. The CDR3 runs 13 residues. CDR3 loop: CASSLDGIYGYTF. The CDR3 nucleotides are TGTGCCAGCAGCTTAGACGGCATCTATGGCTACACCTTC.

The chain uses TRBV6-1 and TRBJ2-7; D is unresolved. Germline V CDR1 and CDR2: MNHNS, SASEGT. The CDR3 runs to 14 residues. V was shortened by 0 bases and J by 2 bases, with 8 bases between the two germline ends. CDR3 bases: TGTGCCAGCAGTGAAGCCGGCGTGGCCTACGAGCAGTACTTC. It translates to CASSEAGVAYEQYF.

The CDR3, as DNA: TGTGCCAGCAGTTACTCACAATGGGACAATCAGCCCCAGCATTTT. It is translated as CASSYSQWDNQPQHF. This chain connects TRBV6-5 to TRBJ1-5; D gene uncertain. The V and J ends lost 0 bases and 3 bases respectively, with 9 bases between them. Germline V CDR1 and CDR2: MNHEY, SVGAGI. This CDR3 spans 15 amino acids.

The gene calls are TRBV29-1 and TRBJ2-7, with D maybe TRBD2 (6 bases). V lost 3 bases, J lost 2 bases, and 23 bases lay in between. The CDR3 length is 17 residues. Germline values: CDR1 SQVTM, CDR2 ANQGSEA. CDR3 residues: CSVEGWVGGKTTYEQYF. Written as DNA, the CDR3 is TGCAGCGTTGAGGGATGGGTAGGCGGGAAGACCACCTACGAGCAGTACTTC.

The chain recombines TRBV9 with TRBJ1-3; 7 nucleotides align to TRBD1. Germline assignment: CDR1 SGDLS and CDR2 YYNGEE. Germline trimming cut 4 bases from V and 0 bases from J; bases unmatched to any gene: 13. The CDR3 contains 18 residues. DNA for the CDR3: TGTGCCAGCAGCACCAGACAGGGAACGATGGGCTCTGGAAACACCATATATTTT. As protein: CASSTRQGTMGSGNTIYF. Together with reference TRBV9 and TRBJ1-3, the CDR3 gives the full variable domain: DSGVTQTPKHLITATGQRVTLRCSPRSGDLSVYWYQQSLDQGLQFLIQYYNGEERAKGNILERFSAQQFPDLHSELNLSSLELGDSALYFCASSTRQGTMGSGNTIYFGEGSWLTVV.

The chain combines TRBV4-1 with TRBJ2-1; D ambiguous. V lost 1 base and J 8 bases, leaving 12 bases between the germline ends. The CDR3 runs to 14 residues. CDR1 and CDR2 from the germline V gene are MGHRA and YSYEKL. CDR3 sequence (DNA): TGCGCCAGCAGCCAAGCTCAAGTTATCTATGAGCAGTTCTTC. Translation gives CASSQAQVIYEQFF.

The chain recombines TRBV10-2 with TRBJ2-7; the D is unclear. CDR3 length: 12 residues. Germline-derived CDR1 and CDR2 are WSHSY and SAAADI. Trimming stripped 6 bases from V and 6 bases from J, with 12 bases between. The chain's CDR3 is CASSSSGGEQYF. In DNA, the CDR3 is TGCGCCAGCAGCTCCTCGGGTGGCGAGCAGTACTTC.

At least ten counts were recorded for this clone. The chain is built from TRBV7-9 and TRBJ2-1; TRBD2 agrees at 7 bases. The length of the CDR3 is 14 residues. The V segment lost 4 bases and the J segment 1 base; nucleotides outside the gene matches: 1. Germline values: CDR1 SEHNR, CDR2 FQNEAQ (reference sequence). CDR3 nucleotides: TGTGCCAGCAGCTATAGCGGGTCCTACAATGAGCAGTTCTTC. This encodes CASSYSGSYNEQFF.

This clone was recorded a few times. The rearrangement uses TRBV18 and TRBJ1-2; possibly TRBD1 for D (6 bases). V dropped 2 bases and J dropped 4 bases, with 11 bases sitting between them. This CDR3 has 14 residues. Germline V gene lookup returns CDR1 KGHSH and CDR2 LQKENI. The CDR3 nucleotides read TGTGCCAGCTCACCAGAGGCCAGGGGCTATGGCTACACCTTC. Protein sequence: CASSPEARGYGYTF.